Detailed here is one T cell receptor beta chain. Its antigen is still unknown. No clone much larger than this one lies a single base away; base qualities are absent. The sample comes from a study of blood T cells in healthy people across ages (dated by TCRdb to between 2014 and 2017). Background on the whole study: In model experiments, roughly one uniquely barcoded TCR beta cDNA molecule per two T cells was captured by template switching. Using the same blood draw, the study looked at two additional independent replicas of 1 million unique cDNA reads for two donors, one aged 18 to 30 and the other aged 80 or older. Donors were grouped into four age groups: young (average about 15 years), middle-aged (around 39), aged (around 60) and long-lived (approximately 75). To avoid experimental bias, donors of different ages were distributed randomly across sequencing lanes. The study measured age-related changes in TCR beta repertoire diversity using deep sequencing normalized with unique cDNA molecular identifiers. Findings and caveats that apply to the study as a whole: Estimates of total diversity from one million sequenced T cells were regarded as lower bounds and underestimates. As age increased, observed TCR beta diversity per million T cells dropped in a roughly linear way, and a significant reduction was already evident by age about 40. The long-lived group showed more naive CD4+ T cells, fewer expanded clones and increased TCR diversity than the aged group, suggesting age selection. The percentage of naive T cells measured by flow cytometry correlated strongly with observed TCR beta diversity. Because the CMV infection status of the donors was unknown, age-related changes in expanded clonotypes may potentially have been confounded. Bulk unsorted PBMC profiling prevented conclusive comparison of naive and antigen-experienced compartments.

Donors were roughly 40 systemically healthy Caucasian individuals from Russia aged roughly 6 to 100 years. Each donor gave about 9.2 milliliters of peripheral blood, drawn into EDTA-treated Vacutainer tubes. Ficoll-Paque density-gradient centrifugation was used to isolate PBMCs, with at least 6 million obtained per sample. Trizol reagent was used to extract total RNA from the PBMCs, yielding at least 5 micrograms per sample. Naive CD45RAhigh/CD27high T cell percentages were measured by flow cytometry on a PBMC aliquot from every donor. The germline V gene yields SGHTA for CDR1 and FQGNSA for CDR2. V is pared back by 2 bases and J by 0 bases, with 9 bases lying between the germline termini. The CDR3 sequence holds 15 residues, the cysteine and phenylalanine included. Kept here is only the CDR3 DNA, which spans 45 bases and is read in frame from base 1. Library method: 5' RACE. Sequenced on an Illumina HiSeq 2500. A second PCR of roughly 6 to 11 cycles was run with a J-beta primer mix and a sample-barcoded 5' primer. A unique molecular identifier was introduced onto each TCR beta cDNA molecule by a template-switch 5' adaptor carrying 12 random nucleotides. At least 2.5 million CDR3-containing paired-end reads were obtained from each sample. First-strand cDNA was synthesized from all RNA with the Mint cDNA synthesis kit, primed by a TRBC-specific oligonucleotide. Following uracil-DNA glycosylase treatment, all cDNA underwent a first 18-cycle PCR with the universal primers M1SS and BC2_uni_R. For the original study's pipeline: For normalization, 1 million high-quality reads were randomly selected from each sample, with every read carrying a distinct molecular identifier. Reads sharing molecular identifiers were discarded rather than binned into consensus sequences. MiTCR, set to a Q25 quality threshold and the strictest error-elimination algorithm, was used for CDR3 identification, clonotype clustering and error correction. A nonparametric unseen species model with Euler transformation was used to estimate lower-bound total TCR beta diversity. TCRdb took the public reads, trimmed them with fastp at Q25, ran MiXCR for clone calling and kept in-frame beta chains. Duplicate CDR3 protein sequences are folded into a single record with the most common DNA and genes. For this entry, the V and J calls and clone size follow TCRdb and not the study's own pipeline. The sample yields hundreds of thousands of distinct CDR3 sequences; 45% to 65% were counted once. The ten largest clones represent 30% to 40% of the sample.

The sample consisted of blood. This TCR came from a man aged 55 to 70 in good health. The chain couples TRBV7-2 to TRBJ2-3, with the D gene too uncertain to name. The DNA sequence is given as TGTGCCAGCAGCTTACGCGTAGGGAGCACAGATACGCAGTATTTT. This translates into CASSLRVGSTDTQYF.